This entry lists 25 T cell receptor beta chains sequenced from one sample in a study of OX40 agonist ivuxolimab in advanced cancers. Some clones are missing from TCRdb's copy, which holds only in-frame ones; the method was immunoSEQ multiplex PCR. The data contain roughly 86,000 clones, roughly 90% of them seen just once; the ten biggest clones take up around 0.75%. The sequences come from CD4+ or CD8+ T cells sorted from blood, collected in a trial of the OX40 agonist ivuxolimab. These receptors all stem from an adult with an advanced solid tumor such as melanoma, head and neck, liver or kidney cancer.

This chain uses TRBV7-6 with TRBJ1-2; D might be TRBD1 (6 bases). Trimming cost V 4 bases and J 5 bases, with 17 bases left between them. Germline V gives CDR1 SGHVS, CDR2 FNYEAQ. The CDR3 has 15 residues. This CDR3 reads CASSSGQPLFYGYTF. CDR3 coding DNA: TGTGCCAGCAGCTCCGGACAGCCACTCTTTTATGGCTACACCTTC.

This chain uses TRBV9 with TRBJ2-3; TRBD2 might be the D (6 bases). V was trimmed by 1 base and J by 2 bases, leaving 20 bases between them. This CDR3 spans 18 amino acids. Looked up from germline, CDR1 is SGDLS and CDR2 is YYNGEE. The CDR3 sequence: CASSVSPTSFVPTDTQYF. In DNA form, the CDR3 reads TGTGCCAGCAGCGTAAGTCCGACTAGTTTCGTCCCCACAGATACGCAGTATTTT.

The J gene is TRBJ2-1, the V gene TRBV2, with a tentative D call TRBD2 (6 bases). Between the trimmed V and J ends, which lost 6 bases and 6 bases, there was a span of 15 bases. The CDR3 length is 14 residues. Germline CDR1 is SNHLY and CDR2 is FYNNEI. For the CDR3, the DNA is TGTGCCAGCAGGGGGGATGGGGGGAGCAATGAGCAGTTCTTC. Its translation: CASRGDGGSNEQFF.

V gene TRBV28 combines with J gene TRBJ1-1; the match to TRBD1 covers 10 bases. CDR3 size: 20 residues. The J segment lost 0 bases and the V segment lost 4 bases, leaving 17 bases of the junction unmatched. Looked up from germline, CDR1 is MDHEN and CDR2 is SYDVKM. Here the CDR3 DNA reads TGTGCCAGCAGTTCACCCTCCGGGGTAGGGGACAGGGGAATGAACACTGAAGCTTTCTTT. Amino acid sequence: CASSSPSGVGDRGMNTEAFF.

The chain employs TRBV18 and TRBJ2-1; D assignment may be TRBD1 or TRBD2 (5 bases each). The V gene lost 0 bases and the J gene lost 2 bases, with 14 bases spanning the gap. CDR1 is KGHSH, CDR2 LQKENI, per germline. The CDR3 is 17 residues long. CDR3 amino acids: CASSPPLYGTAYNEQFF. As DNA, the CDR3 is TGTGCCAGCTCACCACCTCTATACGGGACCGCCTACAATGAGCAGTTCTTC.

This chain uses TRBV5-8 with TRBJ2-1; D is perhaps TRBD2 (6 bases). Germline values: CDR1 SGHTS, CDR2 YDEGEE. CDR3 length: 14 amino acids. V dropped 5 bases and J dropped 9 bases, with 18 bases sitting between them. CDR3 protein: CASRAGLEISEQFF. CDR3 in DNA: TGTGCCAGCAGGGCGGGACTGGAGATCAGTGAGCAGTTCTTC.

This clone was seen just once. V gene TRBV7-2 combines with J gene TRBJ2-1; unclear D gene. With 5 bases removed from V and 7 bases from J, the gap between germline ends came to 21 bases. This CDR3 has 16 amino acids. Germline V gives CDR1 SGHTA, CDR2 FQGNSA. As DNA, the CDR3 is TGTGCCAGCAGCCCGTACTCCCGGCTCTCAAAGAATGAGCAGTTCTTC. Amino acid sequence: CASSPYSRLSKNEQFF.

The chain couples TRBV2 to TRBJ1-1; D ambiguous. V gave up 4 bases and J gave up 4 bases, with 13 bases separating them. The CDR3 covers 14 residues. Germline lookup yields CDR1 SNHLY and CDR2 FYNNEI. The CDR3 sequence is CASSGSGVGTEAFF. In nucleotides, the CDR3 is TGTGCCAGCAGTGGTTCCGGGGTCGGCACTGAAGCTTTCTTT.

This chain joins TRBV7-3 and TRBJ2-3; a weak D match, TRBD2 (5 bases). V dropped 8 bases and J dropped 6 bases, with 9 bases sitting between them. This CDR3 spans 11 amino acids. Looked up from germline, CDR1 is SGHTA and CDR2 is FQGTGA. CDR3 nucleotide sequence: TGTGCCAGCGGGAGTGGGGATACGCAGTATTTT. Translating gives CASGSGDTQYF. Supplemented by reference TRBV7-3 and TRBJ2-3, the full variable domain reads GAGVSQTPSNKVTEKGKYVELRCDPISGHTALYWYRQSLGQGPEFLIYFQGTGAADDSGLPNDRFFAVRPEGSVSTLKIQRTERGDSAVYLCASGSGDTQYFGPGTRLTVL.

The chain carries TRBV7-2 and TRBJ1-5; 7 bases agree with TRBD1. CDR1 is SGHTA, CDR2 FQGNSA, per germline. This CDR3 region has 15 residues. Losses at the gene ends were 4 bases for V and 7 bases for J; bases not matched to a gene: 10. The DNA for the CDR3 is TGTGCCAGCAGCTCTAGTAGCCAGGGGGGGCAGCCCCAGCATTTT. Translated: CASSSSSQGGQPQHF.

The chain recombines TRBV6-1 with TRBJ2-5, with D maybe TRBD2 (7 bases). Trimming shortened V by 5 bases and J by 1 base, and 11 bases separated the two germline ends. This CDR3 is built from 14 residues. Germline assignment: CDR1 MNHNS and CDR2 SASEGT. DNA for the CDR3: TGTGCCAGCAGTATGCGGGGGCTCCAAGAGACCCAGTACTTC. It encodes CASSMRGLQETQYF.

CDR3 loop: CASSQGLAGAGGELFF. The CDR3 nucleotides are TGTGCCAGCAGCCAAGGACTAGCGGGAGCGGGCGGGGAGCTGTTTTTT. This chain uses TRBV7-9 with TRBJ2-2; 13 bases agree with TRBD2. The CDR3 length is 16 residues. Germline-derived CDR1 and CDR2 are SEHNR and FQNEAQ (reference sequence). Unmatched junction bases numbered 7, after V lost 5 bases and J lost 7 bases.

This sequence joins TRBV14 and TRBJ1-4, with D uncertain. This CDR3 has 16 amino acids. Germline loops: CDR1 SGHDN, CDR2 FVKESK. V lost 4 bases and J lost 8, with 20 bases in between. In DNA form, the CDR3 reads TGTGCCAGCAGCCTTAGGTTGGGAGGTGGGTGGGAAAAACTGTTTTTT. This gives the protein CASSLRLGGGWEKLFF.

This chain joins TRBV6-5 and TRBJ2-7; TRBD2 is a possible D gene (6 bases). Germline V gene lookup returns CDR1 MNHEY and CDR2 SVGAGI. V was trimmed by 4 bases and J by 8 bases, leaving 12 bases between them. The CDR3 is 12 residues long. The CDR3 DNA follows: TGTGCCAGCAGTTGGGACTTGAACAAGCAGTACTTC. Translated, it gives CASSWDLNKQYF.

This CDR3 is CASSPGRDHNEQFF. In DNA, the CDR3 is TGTGCCAGCTCCCCGGGTCGGGACCACAATGAGCAGTTCTTC. This rearrangement joins TRBV18 to TRBJ2-1; D may match TRBD1 or TRBD2 (5 bases each). V lost 6 bases and J 5 bases, leaving 14 bases between the germline ends. From germline, CDR1 is KGHSH and CDR2 LQKENI. The CDR3 length is 14 residues.

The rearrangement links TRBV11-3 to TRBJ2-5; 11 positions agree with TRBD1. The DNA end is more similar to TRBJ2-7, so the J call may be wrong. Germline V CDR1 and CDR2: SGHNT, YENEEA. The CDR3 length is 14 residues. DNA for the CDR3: TGTGCCAGCAGCTTGGGACAGGGGGACGGCGAGCAGTACTTC. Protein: CASSLGQGDGEQYF.

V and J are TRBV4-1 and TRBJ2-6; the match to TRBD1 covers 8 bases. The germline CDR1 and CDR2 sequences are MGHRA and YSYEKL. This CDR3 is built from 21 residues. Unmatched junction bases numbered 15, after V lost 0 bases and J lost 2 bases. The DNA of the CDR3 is TGCGCCAGCAGCCAAGATTCCTGGGGTGACAGGGGTTTTGCTGGGGCCAACGTCCTGACTTTC. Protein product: CASSQDSWGDRGFAGANVLTF.

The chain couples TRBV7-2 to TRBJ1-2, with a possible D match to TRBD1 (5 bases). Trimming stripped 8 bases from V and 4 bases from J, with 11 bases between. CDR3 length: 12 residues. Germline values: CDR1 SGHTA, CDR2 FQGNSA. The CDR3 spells CASGGGTYGYTF. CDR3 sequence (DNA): TGTGCCAGCGGAGGCGGGACCTATGGCTACACCTTC.

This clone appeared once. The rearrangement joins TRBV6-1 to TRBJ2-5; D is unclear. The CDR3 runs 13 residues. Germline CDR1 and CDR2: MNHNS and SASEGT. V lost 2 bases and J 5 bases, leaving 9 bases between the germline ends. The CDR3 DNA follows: TGTGCCAGCAGTGAAACTGGGCGGGAGACCCAGTACTTC. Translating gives CASSETGRETQYF.

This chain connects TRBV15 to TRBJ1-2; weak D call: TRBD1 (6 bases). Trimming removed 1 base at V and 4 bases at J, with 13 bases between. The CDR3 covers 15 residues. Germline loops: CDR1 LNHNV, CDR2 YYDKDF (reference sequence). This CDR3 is CATSRGGGGGYGYTF. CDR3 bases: TGTGCCACCAGCAGAGGAGGAGGGGGAGGCTATGGCTACACCTTC.

The DNA for the CDR3 is TGTGCCAGCTCACCGAGCCGTCAAGAGACCCAGTACTTC. Amino acids: CASSPSRQETQYF. V is TRBV18 and J is TRBJ2-5; no clear D. Per the germline V gene, CDR1 is KGHSH and CDR2 is LQKENI. Trimming stripped 3 bases from V and 2 bases from J, with 7 bases between. CDR3 size: 13 residues. The full variable domain, completed using reference TRBV18 and TRBJ2-5, is NAGVMQNPRHLVRRRGQEARLRCSPMKGHSHVYWYRQLPEEGLKFMVYLQKENIIDESGMPKERFSAEFPKEGPSILRIQQVVRGDSAAYFCASSPSRQETQYFGPGTRLLVL.

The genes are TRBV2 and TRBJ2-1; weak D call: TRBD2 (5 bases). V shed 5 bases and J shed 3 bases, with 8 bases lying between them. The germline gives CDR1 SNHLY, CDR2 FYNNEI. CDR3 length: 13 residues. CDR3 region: CASSMSGYNEQFF. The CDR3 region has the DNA TGTGCCAGCAGTATGAGCGGCTACAATGAGCAGTTCTTC.

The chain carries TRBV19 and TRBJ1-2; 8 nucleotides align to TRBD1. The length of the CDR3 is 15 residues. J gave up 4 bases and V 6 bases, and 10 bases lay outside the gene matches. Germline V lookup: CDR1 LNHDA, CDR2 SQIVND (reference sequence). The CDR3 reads CASSHAGGSSYGYTF. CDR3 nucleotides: TGTGCCAGTAGCCATGCAGGGGGCTCCTCCTATGGCTACACCTTC.

The CDR3 sequence: CASSEPGVSAFF. In DNA, the CDR3 is TGTGCCAGCAGTGAGCCCGGGGTTTCAGCTTTCTTT. The chain has TRBV25-1 and TRBJ1-1; D uncertain. V lost 3 bases and J lost 10, with 12 bases in between. There are 12 residues in the CDR3. The germline V gene has CDR1 MGHDK and CDR2 SYGVNS. The full variable domain, in which reference TRBV25-1 and TRBJ1-1 provide the parts outside the CDR3, is EADIYQTPRYLVIGTGKKITLECSQTMGHDKMYWYQQDPGMELHLIHYSYGVNSTEKGDLSSESTVSRIRTEHFPLTLESARPSHTSQYLCASSEPGVSAFFGQGTRLTVV.

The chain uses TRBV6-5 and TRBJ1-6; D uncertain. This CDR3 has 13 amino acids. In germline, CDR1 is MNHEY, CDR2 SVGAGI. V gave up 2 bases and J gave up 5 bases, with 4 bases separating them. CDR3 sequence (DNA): TGTGCCAGCAGTTACGGAAATAATTCACCCCTCCACTTT. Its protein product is CASSYGNNSPLHF.